This passage covers 5 T cell receptor beta chains from one sample sequenced in a study of sequential checkpoint blockade in melanoma. Sequencing used immunoSEQ multiplex PCR; TCRdb keeps in-frame clones, though not all of them. Seen here are approximately 3,600 clones, 50% to 60% observed once, and the top ten hold around three quarters. The treatment was: randomized to nivolumab then ipilimumab (arm A) or the reverse (arm B). Specimen: CD8+ T cells sorted from blood (inferred from file names), collected from a patient given nivolumab and ipilimumab in sequence. The receptors come from a human donor with melanoma.

In DNA form, the CDR3 reads TGTGCCAGCAGCTACCCCGGACAGTCCGGAGGCGAGCAGTACTTC. Encoded protein: CASSYPGQSGGEQYF. The chain uses TRBV4-2 and TRBJ2-7, with D tentatively TRBD1 (6 bases). The germline CDR1 and CDR2 sequences are LGHNA and YNFKEQ. This CDR3 region has 15 residues. Trimming shortened V by 5 bases and J by 6 bases, and 20 bases separated the two germline ends.

The rearrangement joins TRBV27 to TRBJ1-1, with D possibly TRBD1 on 5 matching bases. CDR3 length: 16 amino acids. The germline V gene encodes CDR1 MNHEY and CDR2 SMNVEV (reference sequence). Deletions cut 1 base from V and 0 bases from J, with 12 bases between. CDR3 loop: CASSLWAQGVNTEAFF. Written as DNA, the CDR3 is TGTGCCAGCAGTTTATGGGCCCAAGGGGTGAACACTGAAGCTTTCTTT.

On this clone itself: This sample also contains other DNA sequences that code for the same CDR3. This chain links TRBV4-1 with TRBJ1-2; D remains ambiguous. Per germline, CDR1 MGHRA and CDR2 YSYEKL. Trimming took 0 bases from V and 3 from J, leaving 11 bases between them. The CDR3 is 15 residues long. CDR3 in DNA: TGCGCCAGCAGCCAAGATCCCACGGGGTACTATGGCTACACCTTC. Translating it yields CASSQDPTGYYGYTF.

The chain links TRBV4-3 to TRBJ1-4; 12 bases line up with TRBD1. Per the germline V gene, CDR1 is LGHNA and CDR2 is YSLEER. V gave up 4 bases and J gave up 0 bases; unmatched junction bases: 0. This CDR3 comprises 16 residues. Here the CDR3 reads CASSRDRGPTNEKLFF. The DNA for the CDR3 is TGCGCCAGCAGCCGGGACAGGGGGCCAACTAATGAAAAACTGTTTTTT.

This clone is judged medium-sized (0.01 to 0.1%). CDR3 in amino acids: CASSVSTGRGKLFF. The CDR3 nucleotides are TGTGCCAGCAGCGTGTCAACAGGGAGGGGAAAACTGTTTTTT. The chain couples TRBV7-9 to TRBJ1-4; TRBD1 might be the D (6 bases). The germline gives CDR1 SEHNR, CDR2 FQNEAQ (reference sequence). The CDR3 runs 14 residues. The V and J ends lost 5 bases and 10 bases respectively, with 17 bases between them.